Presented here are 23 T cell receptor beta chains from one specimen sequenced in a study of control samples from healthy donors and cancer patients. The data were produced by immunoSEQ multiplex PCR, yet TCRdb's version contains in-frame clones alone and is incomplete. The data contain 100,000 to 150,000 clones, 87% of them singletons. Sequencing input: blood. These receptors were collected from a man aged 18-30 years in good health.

CDR3 in DNA: TGCGCCAGCAGCCTCCTAGGGAACACTGAAGCTTTCTTT. Translation gives CASSLLGNTEAFF. The rearrangement links TRBV4-1 to TRBJ1-1; D remains unclear. CDR1 and CDR2 (germline): MGHRA, YSYEKL. V was cut by 4 bases and J by 1 base, with 7 bases left in between. The CDR3 contains 13 residues.

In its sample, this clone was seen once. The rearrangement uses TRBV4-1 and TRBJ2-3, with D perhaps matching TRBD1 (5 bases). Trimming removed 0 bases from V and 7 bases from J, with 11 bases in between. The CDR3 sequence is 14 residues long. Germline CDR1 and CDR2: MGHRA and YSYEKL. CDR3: CASSQEPQGNTQYF. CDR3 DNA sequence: TGCGCCAGCAGCCAAGAACCCCAGGGAAATACGCAGTATTTT.

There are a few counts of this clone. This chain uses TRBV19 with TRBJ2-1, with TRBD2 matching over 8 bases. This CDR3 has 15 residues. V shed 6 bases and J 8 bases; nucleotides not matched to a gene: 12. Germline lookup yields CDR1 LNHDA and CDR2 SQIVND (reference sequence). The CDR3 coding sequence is TGTGCCAGTAGACTGAGGACTAGCTTGGTCGATGAGCAGTTCTTC. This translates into CASRLRTSLVDEQFF.

The CDR3: CASRARLRGYTF. CDR3 DNA: TGTGCCAGCAGGGCGAGATTGAGGGGCTACACCTTC. The chain employs TRBV12-3 or TRBV12-4 and TRBJ1-2; no clear D gene. The V end was cut by 6 bases, the J end by 8 bases, with 13 bases between. The CDR3 loop spans 12 amino acids.

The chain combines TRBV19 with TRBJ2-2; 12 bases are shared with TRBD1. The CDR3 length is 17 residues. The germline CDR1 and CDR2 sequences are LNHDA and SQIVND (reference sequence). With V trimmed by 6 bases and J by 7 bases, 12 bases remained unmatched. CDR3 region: CASRIRPGQGAIGELFF. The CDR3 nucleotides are TGTGCCAGTAGAATAAGACCGGGACAGGGGGCAATCGGGGAGCTGTTTTTT.

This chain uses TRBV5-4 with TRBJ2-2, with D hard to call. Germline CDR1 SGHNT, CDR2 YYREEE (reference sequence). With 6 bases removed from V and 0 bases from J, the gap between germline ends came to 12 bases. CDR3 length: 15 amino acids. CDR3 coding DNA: TGTGCCAGCACCGATCCAGCCGCGAACACCGGGGAGCTGTTTTTT. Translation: CASTDPAANTGELFF.

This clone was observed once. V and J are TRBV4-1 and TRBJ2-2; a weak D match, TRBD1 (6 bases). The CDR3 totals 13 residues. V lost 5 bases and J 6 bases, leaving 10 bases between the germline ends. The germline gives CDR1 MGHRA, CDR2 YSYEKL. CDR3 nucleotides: TGCGCCAGCAGCGCCTGGACAGCCGGGGAGCTGTTTTTT. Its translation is CASSAWTAGELFF.

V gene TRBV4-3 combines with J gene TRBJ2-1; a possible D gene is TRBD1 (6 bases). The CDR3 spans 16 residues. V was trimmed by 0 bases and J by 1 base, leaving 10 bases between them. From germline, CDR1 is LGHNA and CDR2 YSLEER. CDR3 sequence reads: CASSQESRGSYNEQFF. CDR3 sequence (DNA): TGCGCCAGCAGCCAAGAGAGCAGGGGATCCTACAATGAGCAGTTCTTC.

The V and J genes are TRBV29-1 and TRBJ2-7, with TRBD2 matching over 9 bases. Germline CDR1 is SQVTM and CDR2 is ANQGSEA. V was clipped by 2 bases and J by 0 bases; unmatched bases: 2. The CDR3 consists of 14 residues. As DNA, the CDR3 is TGCAGCGTTGAACTAGCGGGACTCTCCTACGAGCAGTACTTC. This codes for CSVELAGLSYEQYF.

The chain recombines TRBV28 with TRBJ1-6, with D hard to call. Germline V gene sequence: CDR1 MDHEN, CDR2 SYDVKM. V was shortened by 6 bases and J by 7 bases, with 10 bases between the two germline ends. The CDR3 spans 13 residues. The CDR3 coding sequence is TGTGCCAGCAGCCGCGATTTGAATTCACCCCTCCACTTT. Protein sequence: CASSRDLNSPLHF. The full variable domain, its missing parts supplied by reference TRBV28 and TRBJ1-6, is DVKVTQSSRYLVKRTGEKVFLECVQDMDHENMFWYRQDPGLGLRLIYFSYDVKMKEKGDIPEGYSVSREKKERFSLILESASTNQTSMYLCASSRDLNSPLHFGNGTRLTVT.

CDR3 sequence: CASRSGVQRYF. The CDR3 DNA follows: TGTGCCAGCAGATCCGGGGTTCAGCGGTACTTC. The chain links TRBV28 to TRBJ2-7; tentative D call: TRBD2 (5 bases). This CDR3 has 11 residues. V was pared by 6 bases and J by 12 bases, with 15 bases between. The germline gives CDR1 MDHEN, CDR2 SYDVKM.

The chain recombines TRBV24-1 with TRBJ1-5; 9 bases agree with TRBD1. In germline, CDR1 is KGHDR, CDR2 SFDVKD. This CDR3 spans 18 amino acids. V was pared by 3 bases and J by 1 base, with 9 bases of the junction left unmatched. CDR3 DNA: TGTGCCACCAGTGATACCGGACAGGGGTCCCGGAGCAATCAGCCCCAGCATTTT. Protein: CATSDTGQGSRSNQPQHF.

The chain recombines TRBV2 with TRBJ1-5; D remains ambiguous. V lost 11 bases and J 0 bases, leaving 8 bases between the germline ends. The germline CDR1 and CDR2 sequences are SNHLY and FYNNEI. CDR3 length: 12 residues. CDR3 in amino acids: CASRYSNQPQHF. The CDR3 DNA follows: TGTGCCTCGCGGTATAGCAATCAGCCCCAGCATTTT.

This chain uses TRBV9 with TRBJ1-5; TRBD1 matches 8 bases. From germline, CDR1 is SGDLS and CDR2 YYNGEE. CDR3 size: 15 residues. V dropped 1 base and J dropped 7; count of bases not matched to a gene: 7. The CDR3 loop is CASSVSPTGDQPQHF. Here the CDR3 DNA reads TGTGCCAGCAGCGTAAGTCCGACAGGGGACCAGCCCCAGCATTTT.

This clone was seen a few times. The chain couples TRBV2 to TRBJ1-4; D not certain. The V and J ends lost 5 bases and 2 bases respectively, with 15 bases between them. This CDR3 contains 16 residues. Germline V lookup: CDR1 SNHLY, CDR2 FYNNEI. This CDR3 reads CASSPTGAGTNEKLFF. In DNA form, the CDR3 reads TGTGCCAGCAGTCCCACCGGTGCGGGGACTAATGAAAAACTGTTTTTT.

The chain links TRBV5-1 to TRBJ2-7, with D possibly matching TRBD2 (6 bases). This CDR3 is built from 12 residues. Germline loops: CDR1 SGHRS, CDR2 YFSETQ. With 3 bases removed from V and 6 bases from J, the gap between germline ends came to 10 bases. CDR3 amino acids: CASSWGTGEQYF. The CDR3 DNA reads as TGCGCCAGCAGCTGGGGGACTGGCGAGCAGTACTTC. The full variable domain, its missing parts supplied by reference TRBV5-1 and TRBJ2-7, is KAGVTQTPRYLIKTRGQQVTLSCSPISGHRSVSWYQQTPGQGLQFLFEYFSETQRNKGNFPGRFSGRQFSNSRSEMNVSTLELGDSALYLCASSWGTGEQYFGPGTRLTVT.

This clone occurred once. The CDR3 nucleotides are TGTGCCAGCAGTTCATATCTCGGTGGCTACACCTTC. It specifies CASSSYLGGYTF. The chain links TRBV27 to TRBJ1-2; D ambiguous. The CDR3 totals 12 residues. The germline V gene has CDR1 MNHEY and CDR2 SMNVEV (reference sequence). The V end was cut by 4 bases, the J end by 7 bases, with 10 bases between.

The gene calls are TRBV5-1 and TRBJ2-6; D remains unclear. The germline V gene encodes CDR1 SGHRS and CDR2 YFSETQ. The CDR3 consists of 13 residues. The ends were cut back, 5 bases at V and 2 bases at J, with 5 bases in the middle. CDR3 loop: CASSNPGANVLTF. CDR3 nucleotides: TGCGCCAGCAGTAATCCTGGGGCCAACGTCCTGACTTTC.

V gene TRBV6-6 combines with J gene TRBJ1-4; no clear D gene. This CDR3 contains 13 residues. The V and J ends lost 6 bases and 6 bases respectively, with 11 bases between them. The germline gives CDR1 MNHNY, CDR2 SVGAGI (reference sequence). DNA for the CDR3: TGTGCCAGCAGGCCGGCAATTGATGAAAAACTGTTTTTT. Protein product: CASRPAIDEKLFF.

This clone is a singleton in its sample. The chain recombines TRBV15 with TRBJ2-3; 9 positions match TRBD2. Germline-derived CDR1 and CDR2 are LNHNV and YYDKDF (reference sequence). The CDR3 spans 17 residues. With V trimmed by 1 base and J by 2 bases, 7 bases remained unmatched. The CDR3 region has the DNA TGTGCCACCAGCAGAGGAGCGGCGGGAGGGTCCACAGATACGCAGTATTTT. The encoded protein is CATSRGAAGGSTDTQYF.

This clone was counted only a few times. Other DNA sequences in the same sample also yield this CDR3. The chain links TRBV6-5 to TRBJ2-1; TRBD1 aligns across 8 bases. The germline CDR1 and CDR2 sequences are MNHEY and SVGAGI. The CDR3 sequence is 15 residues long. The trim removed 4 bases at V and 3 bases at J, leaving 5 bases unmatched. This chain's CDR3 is CASSSGQGNYNEQFF. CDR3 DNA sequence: TGTGCCAGCAGTTCCGGACAGGGAAACTACAATGAGCAGTTCTTC.

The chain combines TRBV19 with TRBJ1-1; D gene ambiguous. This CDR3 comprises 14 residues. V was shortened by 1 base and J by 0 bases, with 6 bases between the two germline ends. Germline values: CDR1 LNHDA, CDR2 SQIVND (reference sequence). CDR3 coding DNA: TGTGCCAGTAGTATAGGGAACATGAACACTGAAGCTTTCTTT. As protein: CASSIGNMNTEAFF.

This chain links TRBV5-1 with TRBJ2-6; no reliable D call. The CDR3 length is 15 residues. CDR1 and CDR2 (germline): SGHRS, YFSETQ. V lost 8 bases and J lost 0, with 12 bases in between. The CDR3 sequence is CASRLTVSGANVLTF. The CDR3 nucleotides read TGCGCCAGTCGGTTAACAGTCTCTGGGGCCAACGTCCTGACTTTC.